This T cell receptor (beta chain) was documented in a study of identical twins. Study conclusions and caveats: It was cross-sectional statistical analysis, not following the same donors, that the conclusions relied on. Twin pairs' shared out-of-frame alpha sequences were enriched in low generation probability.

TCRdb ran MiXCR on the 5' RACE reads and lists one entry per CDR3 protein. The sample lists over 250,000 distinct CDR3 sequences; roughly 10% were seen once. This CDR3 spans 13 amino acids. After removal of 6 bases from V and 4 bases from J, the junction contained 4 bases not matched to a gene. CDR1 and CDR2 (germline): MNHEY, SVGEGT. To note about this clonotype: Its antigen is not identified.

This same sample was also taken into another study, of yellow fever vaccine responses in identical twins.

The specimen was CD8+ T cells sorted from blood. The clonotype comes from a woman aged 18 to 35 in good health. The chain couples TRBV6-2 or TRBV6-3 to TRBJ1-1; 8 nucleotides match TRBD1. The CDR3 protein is CASSVRGPTEAFF. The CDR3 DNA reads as TGTGCCAGCAGCGTCAGGGGGCCCACTGAAGCTTTCTTT.